Each of the 7 T cell receptor beta chains below was sequenced from the same sample in a study of blood T cell repertoires in COVID-19. Clones were read by immunoSEQ multiplex PCR, and TCRdb kept only the in-frame ones, dropping some. The sample holds 130,000 to 150,000 clones, over 70% seen once. Sequenced input: peripheral blood. The receptors stem from a woman aged 45-65 years with acute or convalescent COVID-19.

The chain has TRBV19 and TRBJ2-7; the D gene is possibly TRBD1 (5 bases). This CDR3 is built from 13 residues. Trimming left V 1 base short and J 7 bases short, with 11 bases between. Germline V gene lookup returns CDR1 LNHDA and CDR2 SQIVND (reference sequence). The chain's CDR3 is CASSIVGVEEQYF. CDR3 DNA: TGTGCCAGTAGTATAGTAGGGGTCGAGGAGCAGTACTTC.

The chain couples TRBV30 to TRBJ1-6, with TRBD1 matching over 7 bases. Germline CDR1 and CDR2: GTSNPN and SVGIG (reference sequence). Trimming took 6 bases from V and 9 from J; bases not matched to a gene: 17. The CDR3 has 16 amino acids. The CDR3 sequence: CACVGQAVVRVSPLHF. The CDR3 bases are TGTGCCTGTGTAGGACAGGCAGTCGTGAGAGTTTCACCCCTCCACTTT.

The chain's CDR3 is CASSLALGGWEQFF. The CDR3 DNA follows: TGTGCCAGCAGCTTAGCGCTTGGGGGCTGGGAGCAGTTCTTC. The J gene is TRBJ2-1, the V gene TRBV11-1, with D maybe TRBD1 (6 bases). CDR1 is SGHAT, CDR2 FQDESV, per germline (reference sequence). The germline V and J ends were trimmed by 0 bases and 10 bases, with 13 bases remaining between them. The CDR3 covers 14 residues. Full variable domain (outside the CDR3, taken from reference TRBV11-1 and TRBJ2-1): EAEVAQSPRYKITEKSQAVAFWCDPISGHATLYWYRQILGQGPELLVQFQDESVVDDSQLPKDRFSAERLKGVDSTLKIQPAELGDSAMYLCASSLALGGWEQFFGPGTRLTVL.

The rearrangement uses TRBV27 and TRBJ2-1, with a possible D match to TRBD1 (6 bases). Between the trimmed V and J ends, which lost 2 bases and 8 bases, there was a span of 16 bases. This CDR3 comprises 15 residues. The germline gives CDR1 MNHEY, CDR2 SMNVEV (reference sequence). The CDR3 DNA sequence: TGTGCCAGCAGTTTAGGTGGCAGGGGCGTTGATGAGCAGTTCTTC. Its protein product is CASSLGGRGVDEQFF.

This clone was seen a single time. Distinct nucleotide sequences in the sample also encode this CDR3. This chain connects TRBV4-1 to TRBJ2-3; TRBD2 might be the D (6 bases). The CDR3 consists of 16 residues. Germline CDR1 MGHRA, CDR2 YSYEKL. Trimming shortened V by 0 bases and J by 0 bases, and 10 bases separated the two germline ends. CDR3 protein: CASSQEAGPSTDTQYF. CDR3 DNA: TGCGCCAGCAGCCAAGAAGCGGGCCCTAGCACAGATACGCAGTATTTT.

This sequence joins TRBV30 and TRBJ1-4, with 12 bases fitting TRBD1. The V and J ends lost 5 bases and 9 bases, in that order; junction bases with no gene match: 4. The CDR3 sequence is 13 residues long. Germline values: CDR1 GTSNPN, CDR2 SVGIG (reference sequence). The CDR3 spells CAWGRDRGQKLFF. CDR3 DNA sequence: TGTGCCTGGGGCCGGGACAGGGGGCAAAAACTGTTTTTT.

V and J are TRBV30 and TRBJ1-5; 7 nucleotides line up with TRBD1. The CDR3 runs 15 residues. The germline V gene has CDR1 GTSNPN and CDR2 SVGIG (reference sequence). Trimming cost V 1 base and J 9 bases; bases outside gene matches: 12. The CDR3 reads CAWSGLGGPLTPQHF. The CDR3 DNA reads TGTGCCTGGAGTGGGTTAGGGGGCCCCTTAACGCCCCAGCATTTT.